This T cell receptor beta chain was profiled in a study of Ad26.COV2.S vaccination and SARS-CoV-2 variants (dated by TCRdb to the early 2020s). Context from the whole study: Vaccine-arm donors were drawn from COV1001, a multicentre, randomized, double-blind, placebo-controlled phase I-IIa trial of Ad26.COV2.S in healthy adults. The specificity and breadth of SARS-CoV-2-reactive T cell receptors after Ad26.COV2.S vaccination were assessed by TCRbeta repertoire sequencing. Blinding of investigators to trial group allocation was maintained during experiments and outcome assessment. Trial participants were randomized into five groups of five, in which low-dose or high-dose Ad26.COV2.S was given once or twice, or placebo was given on both occasions. A total of 32 samples were included in the TCR-sequenced set, comprising roughly 19 Ad26.COV2.S vaccine recipients, 5 placebo recipients and 8 SARS-CoV-2 convalescent individuals. Dosing of Ad26.COV2.S was intramuscular, at either 5x10^10 or 1x10^11 viral particles, delivered as one shot or as two shots spaced 56 days apart.

Broad study findings and their caveats: Spike-specific TCR breadth was higher in Ad26.COV2.S recipients than in placebo recipients (P = 0.0014). The authors noted that the TCR breadth and depth analyses may have underestimated total T cell responses. Non-spike TCR breadth was comparable between vaccine and placebo recipients, consistent with the vaccine containing only spike. Substantial breadth of spike-specific CD8+ and CD4+ T cell responses was reported after vaccination. The study lacked the statistical power to compare responses across vaccine doses or regimens.

TCRbeta CDR3 regions were sequenced with the immunoSEQ Assay. After extraction, genomic DNA underwent amplification by bias-controlled multiplex PCR, followed by high-throughput sequencing. In the paper's pipeline: Collapsing and filtering of sequences were performed to quantify the absolute abundance of each unique TCRbeta CDR3 region. T cell fraction was estimated by normalizing TCRbeta template counts to usable DNA, which was measured by amplifying reference genes present in all nucleated cells. Repertoire TCRs were annotated as SARS-CoV-2-specific by exact matching of V gene, CDR3 amino acid sequence and J gene to a known reactive TCR set. The reference SARS-CoV-2 TCR set was obtained from MIRA and was filtered for enrichment in COVID-19-positive ImmuneCODE repertoires, whereby public or cross-reactive TCRs were removed. Based on the MIRA antigens, annotated TCRs were further analysed at the level of specific ORF or position within ORF. Depth was the summed frequency of annotated unique rearrangements, while breadth was defined as annotated unique rearrangements over total unique productive rearrangements. Group comparisons of TCR breadth used two-sided Wilcoxon rank-sum tests. TCRdb carries this immuneACCESS record with in-frame sequences only. Its versions omit some clonotypes, under half of them owing to an unresolved V gene in the studies checked, with the rest unexplained. The V and J calls and clone size are taken from that table; D and trimming were inferred from the DNA. This sample has approximately 350,000 clones in its table, and about four fifths of those were observed once. 7.4% of the sample comes from the top ten.

The treatment or condition label of this sample denotes: roughly 18 received Ad26.COV2.S at low or high dose, single or two shots; 5 received placebo; per-sample allocation not given. For vaccine and placebo recipients, repertoires were sequenced using samples collected on day 63 after the first injection. Cohort 1b enrolled around 23 adults aged 18-55 years at a single site in Boston, USA, between 29 July and 7 August 2020. As a vaccine, Ad26.COV2.S was a replication-incompetent adenovirus type 26 vector that expressed a prefusion-stabilized SARS-CoV-2 spike protein derived from the original Wuhan strain. Concerning this clone: There is no known antigen for this receptor. No much larger clonotype is one base removed from it; base qualities were not supplied.

Deletion took 3 bases off V and 1 base off J, with a span of 7 bases between the germline ends. Taken from the germline V gene, the CDR1 and CDR2 loops are SGHAT and FQNNGV. The cysteine opens and the phenylalanine closes a CDR3 of 14 amino acids. Only the CDR3 region is kept as DNA, spanning 42 bases read in frame from base 1. This clonotype was obtained from a person between 18 and 60 years old who received the Ad26.COV2.S COVID-19 vaccine or a placebo. Sequenced material: peripheral blood, taken in a trial of Ad26.COV2.S vaccine versus placebo. Recombination linked TRBV11-2 to TRBJ2-1; the D gene is perhaps TRBD2, on 6 matching bases. The DNA sequence is as follows: TGTGCCAGCAGCTTCCGGGGGTCCTACAATGAGCAGTTCTTC. Translated, it reads CASSFRGSYNEQFF.